The 18 T cell receptor beta chains reported below all come from one sample, sequenced in a study of blood T cell repertoires in COVID-19. The assay was immunoSEQ multiplex PCR, and TCRdb's table has in-frame clones only and misses some. The table shows about 69,000 clones, with roughly 80% occurring only once. Sequencing was done on a sample of peripheral blood. Source of these receptors: a man in his sixties with acute or convalescent COVID-19.

The chain carries TRBV18 and TRBJ1-4; 7 nucleotides agree with TRBD1. Germline CDR1 reads KGHSH; CDR2 reads LQKENI. The CDR3 spans 14 residues. V was clipped by 3 bases and J by 4 bases; unmatched bases: 2. CDR3 coding DNA: TGTGCCAGCTCACCGGGACAGAGTAATGAAAAACTGTTTTTT. Its translation: CASSPGQSNEKLFF.

A single count supports this clone. This chain links TRBV18 with TRBJ2-7; possible D gene TRBD1, 6 bases. The V end was cut by 3 bases, the J end by 3 bases, with 18 bases between. This CDR3 is built from 16 residues. CDR1 and CDR2 (germline): KGHSH, LQKENI. The CDR3 nucleotides read TGTGCCAGCTCACCTGGGGACGGACAGTATTACTACGAGCAGTACTTC. This codes for CASSPGDGQYYYEQYF.

The chain is built from TRBV7-2 and TRBJ1-6, with TRBD1 as a possible D gene (5 bases). CDR1 and CDR2 (germline): SGHTA, FQGNSA. CDR3 length: 19 amino acids. The V end lost 5 bases, the J end lost 0 bases, and 20 bases lay between the germline ends. Here the CDR3 reads CASSPRRVRESSYNSPLHF. In nucleotides, the CDR3 is TGTGCCAGCAGCCCAAGGAGGGTCAGGGAGAGCTCCTATAATTCACCCCTCCACTTT.

The chain recombines TRBV18 with TRBJ2-3; D is undetermined. The CDR3 length is 13 residues. The V end was cut by 1 base, the J end by 2 bases, with 4 bases between. The germline gives CDR1 KGHSH, CDR2 LQKENI. The CDR3 DNA is TGTGCCAGCTCACCACGTATCACAGATACGCAGTATTTT. Translating gives CASSPRITDTQYF.

The J gene is TRBJ1-2, the V gene TRBV6-6; a weak D match, TRBD1 (5 bases). Trimming took off 2 bases at V and 6 bases at J, with 13 bases between the two ends. The germline V gene has CDR1 MNHNY and CDR2 SVGAGI (reference sequence). CDR3 size: 14 residues. CDR3 DNA: TGTGCCAGCAGTTACGGGCAGGGAAGTCATGGCTACACCTTC. It specifies CASSYGQGSHGYTF.

The rearrangement joins TRBV6-5 to TRBJ1-5; perhaps TRBD1 as D (5 bases). The CDR3 consists of 15 residues. The germline gives CDR1 MNHEY, CDR2 SVGAGI. V was pared by 5 bases and J by 1 base, with 12 bases between. The CDR3 loop is CASSRAGLSNQPQHF. The CDR3 region has the DNA TGTGCCAGCAGTAGGGCAGGGTTGAGCAATCAGCCCCAGCATTTT.

This clone was recorded a few times. The rearrangement uses TRBV13 and TRBJ1-5; unclear D gene. Germline CDR1 reads PRHDT; CDR2 reads FYEKMQ (reference sequence). This CDR3 comprises 16 residues. V lost 0 bases and J 1 base, leaving 10 bases between the germline ends. The CDR3 nucleotides are TGTGCCAGCAGCTTAGGGACCGGGAAAAGCAATCAGCCCCAGCATTTT. It codes for CASSLGTGKSNQPQHF.

The V call is TRBV5-4, the J call TRBJ1-4; 9 nucleotides match TRBD1. The CDR3 loop spans 14 amino acids. J was trimmed by 4 bases and V by 3 bases; bases with no gene match: 1. Per germline, CDR1 SGHNT and CDR2 YYREEE (reference sequence). The CDR3 protein is CASSWDRVNEKLFF. The CDR3 DNA reads as TGTGCCAGCAGCTGGGACAGGGTTAATGAAAAACTGTTTTTT. Full variable domain (missing parts from reference TRBV5-4 and TRBJ1-4): ETGVTQSPTHLIKTRGQQVTLRCSSQSGHNTVSWYQQALGQGPQFIFQYYREEENGRGNFPPRFSGLQFPNYSSELNVNALELDDSALYLCASSWDRVNEKLFFGSGTQLSVL.

The CDR3 DNA is TGTGCCAGTATTGCAGCGGGGGGGCCCCGATACAATGAGCAGTTCTTC. It translates to CASIAAGGPRYNEQFF. The chain couples TRBV19 to TRBJ2-1; 10 bases match TRBD2. The CDR3 has 16 amino acids. The junction had 10 bases not matched to a gene; V was cut back by 7 bases and J by 4 bases. Germline lookup yields CDR1 LNHDA and CDR2 SQIVND (reference sequence).

The chain carries TRBV9 and TRBJ2-3; D is possibly TRBD2 (7 bases). The germline V gene has CDR1 SGDLS and CDR2 YYNGEE. Trimming cost V 3 bases and J 6 bases, with 23 bases left between them. The CDR3 is made up of 17 amino acids. The CDR3 spells CASSAAGAPSRLDTQYF. The CDR3 DNA follows: TGTGCCAGCAGCGCCGCGGGGGCGCCGTCCAGGCTGGATACGCAGTATTTT.

This clone was found once. V usage is TRBV7-9 and J usage is TRBJ1-1; 7 bases agree with TRBD1. With V trimmed by 6 bases and J by 0 bases, 4 bases remained unmatched. The CDR3 is 14 residues long. Germline values: CDR1 SEHNR, CDR2 FQNEAQ (reference sequence). In DNA, the CDR3 is TGTGCCAGCAGTAAGGACAGGTTGAACACTGAAGCTTTCTTT. This translates into CASSKDRLNTEAFF.

The gene calls are TRBV18 and TRBJ1-5; D may be TRBD1 (5 bases). Trimming cost V 2 bases and J 7 bases, with 15 bases left between them. Germline V gene lookup returns CDR1 KGHSH and CDR2 LQKENI. CDR3 length equals 15 residues. DNA of the CDR3: TGTGCCAGCTCACCAGATGTAGGGGCGGGACAGCCCCAGCATTTT. Residues: CASSPDVGAGQPQHF.

This clone has just one count. The rearrangement joins TRBV5-6 to TRBJ1-1; D possibly corresponds to TRBD1 (6 bases). Trimming took off 2 bases at V and 3 bases at J, with 14 bases between the two ends. CDR3 length equals 15 residues. Germline CDR1 reads SGHDT; CDR2 reads YYEEEE. In nucleotides, the CDR3 is TGTGCCAGCAGCTTCAGGGGAGGGCCAGACACTGAAGCTTTCTTT. Translating it yields CASSFRGGPDTEAFF.

V usage is TRBV23-1 and J usage is TRBJ1-5; 7 bases match TRBD1. TRBV23-1 is an ORF for which the function is uncertain. The trim removed 11 bases at V and 3 bases at J, leaving 16 bases unmatched. The CDR3 is 16 residues long. CDR3 amino acids: CADLGPRQGNNQPQHF. Here the CDR3 DNA reads TGCGCCGACCTGGGTCCTAGACAGGGAAACAATCAGCCCCAGCATTTT.

The chain joins TRBV4-3 to TRBJ2-2, with D unresolved. Germline V CDR1 and CDR2: LGHNA, YSLEER. The CDR3 totals 16 residues. V was shortened by 0 bases and J by 1 base, with 9 bases between the two germline ends. The chain's CDR3 is CASSQDPGMNTGELFF. CDR3 bases: TGCGCCAGCAGCCAAGATCCAGGTATGAACACCGGGGAGCTGTTTTTT.

This clone was picked up a small number of times. This rearrangement joins TRBV4-3 to TRBJ1-2; weak D call: TRBD1 (6 bases). Germline V gene data show CDR1 as LGHNA and CDR2 as YSLEER. With 5 bases removed from V and 4 bases from J, the gap between germline ends came to 23 bases. The CDR3 runs 17 residues. The DNA of the CDR3 is TGCGCCAGCAGCGCAAGGCTGGGGGCAGGGCCATCCTATGGCTACACCTTC. Its protein product is CASSARLGAGPSYGYTF.

The chain is built from TRBV5-4 and TRBJ2-3, with a tentative D call TRBD2 (5 bases). Trimming removed 0 bases at V and 7 bases at J, with 15 bases between. Germline V gene data show CDR1 as SGHNT and CDR2 as YYREEE (reference sequence). This CDR3 region has 15 residues. CDR3 bases: TGTGCCAGCAGCTTGGTGGTAGAGGGTGAGAATACGCAGTATTTT. Protein product: CASSLVVEGENTQYF.

The J gene is TRBJ1-4, the V gene TRBV6-6; no clear D gene. The V gene's germline CDR1 is MNHNY and CDR2 SVGAGI (reference sequence). V gave up 1 base and J gave up 7 bases, with 7 bases separating them. There are 13 residues in the CDR3. The CDR3 is CASSYLAGEKLFF. The CDR3 DNA reads TGTGCCAGCAGTTACTTGGCAGGTGAAAAACTGTTTTTT.